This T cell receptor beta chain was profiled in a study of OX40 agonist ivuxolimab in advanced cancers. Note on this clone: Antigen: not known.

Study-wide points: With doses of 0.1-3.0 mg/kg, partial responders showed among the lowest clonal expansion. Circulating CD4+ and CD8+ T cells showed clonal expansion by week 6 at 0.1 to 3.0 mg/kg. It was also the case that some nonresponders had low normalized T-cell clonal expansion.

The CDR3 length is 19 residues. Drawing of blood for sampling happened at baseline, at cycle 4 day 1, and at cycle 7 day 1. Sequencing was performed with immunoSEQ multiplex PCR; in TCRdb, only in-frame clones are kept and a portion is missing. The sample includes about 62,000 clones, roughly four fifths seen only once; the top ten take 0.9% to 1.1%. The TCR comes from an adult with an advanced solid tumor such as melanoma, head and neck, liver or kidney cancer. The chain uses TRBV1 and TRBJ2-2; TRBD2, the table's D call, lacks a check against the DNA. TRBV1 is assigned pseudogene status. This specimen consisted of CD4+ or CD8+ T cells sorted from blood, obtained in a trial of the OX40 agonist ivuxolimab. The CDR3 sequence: CTSSQDGLAGALNTGELFF. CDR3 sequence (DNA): TGCACCAGCAGCCAAGATGGACTAGCGGGGGCCCTGAACACCGGGGAGCTGTTTTTT.